The entry below describes one T cell receptor (beta chain). Its antigen is still unknown. Generated by immunoSEQ multiplex PCR, the TCRdb table keeps only in-frame clones and is missing some. The table shows about 2.1 million clones, with roughly 93% occurring only once. The sample comes from a study of shared clonotypes between healthy human individuals. Naive CD8 isolation took CD45RO-negative cells positively selected for CCR7 and excluded terminally differentiated effector memory CD45RA+ cells. Per germline, CDR1 ENHRY and CDR2 SYGVKD. CDR3 length equals 14 residues. The V end lost 3 bases, the J end lost 2 bases, and 8 bases lay between the germline ends. General study findings and limits: Sampling covered blood only; tissue repertoires likely differ. Inspection by rarefaction showed sorted-subset sequencing to be incomplete despite large depth.

The chain recombines TRBV10-3 with TRBJ1-3; possibly TRBD1 for D (5 bases). The specimen sequenced was naive CD8+ T cells from PBMCs. The clonotype was recovered from a man aged 18 to 30 in good health. Some clones in this sample may be carry-over from other donors' samples. Here the CDR3 reads CAISDWGTGNTIYF. The DNA of the CDR3 is TGTGCCATCAGTGATTGGGGGACTGGAAACACCATATATTTT.